Included here is one T cell receptor beta chain sequence, with context. Unmatched junction bases numbered 7, after V lost 7 bases and J lost 4 bases. This CDR3 is built from 14 residues. CDR1 and CDR2 (germline): SGDLS, YYNGEE. The authors' processing: Amplification of reference gene primers was used by the study to estimate nucleated cell counts. Some clones are missing from TCRdb's copy, which holds only in-frame ones; the method was immunoSEQ multiplex PCR. The V and J calls and clone size are taken from that table; D and trimming were inferred from the DNA. The table has around 150,000 clones, around 85% seen once; the top ten hold less than 3.5%. These data come from a study of blood T cell repertoires in COVID-19.

This TCR was sampled from a human donor with acute or convalescent COVID-19. The donor label of this sample is uncertain. The V and J genes are TRBV9 and TRBJ1-4; 7 bases map to TRBD1. Sequencing input: peripheral blood. The chain's CDR3 is CASQPGTDNEKLFF. The CDR3 bases are TGTGCCAGCCAGCCCGGGACAGATAATGAAAAACTGTTTTTT.